This passage covers 15 T cell receptor beta chains from one sample sequenced in a study of vaccination and CD4 T cells after COVID-19. Cultured CD4+ T-cell DNA underwent Oncomine TCR Beta short-read sequencing. One entry per CDR3 protein, called by TCRdb with MiXCR from the PCR reads. The repertoire holds about 23,000 distinct CDR3 sequences, with roughly 53% as singletons. These receptors' antigens are unknown. Treatment defined: roughly ten-day PBMC culture with coronavirus spike peptide pools or control peptides (ViraFEST assay). Sequencing was carried out using CD4+ T cells from blood, cultured in vitro. The receptor set was obtained from a human donor who had recovered from COVID-19.

V gene TRBV7-6 combines with J gene TRBJ1-6; TRBD1 matches at 10 bases. Germline lookup yields CDR1 SGHVS and CDR2 FNYEAQ. CDR3 length: 15 amino acids. V gave up 1 base and J gave up 6 bases; unmatched junction bases: 0. The CDR3 loop reads CASSLGQGANSPLHF. The DNA of the CDR3 is TGTGCCAGCAGCTTAGGACAGGGGGCTAATTCACCCCTCCACTTT.

This clonotype turned up a few times. This sequence joins TRBV20-1 and TRBJ2-7, with unresolved D. CDR3 size: 12 residues. V was cut by 6 bases and J by 3 bases, with 12 bases left in between. CDR1 DFQATT and CDR2 SNEGSKA come from the germline V gene (reference sequence). CDR3 sequence: CSAEGPRYEQYF. The CDR3, as DNA: TGCAGTGCCGAAGGACCCCGCTACGAGCAGTACTTC.

This sequence joins TRBV10-3 and TRBJ2-2; TRBD2 might be the D (6 bases). The CDR3 covers 16 residues. Germline V lookup: CDR1 ENHRY, CDR2 SYGVKD. Trimming pared 0 bases from V and 4 bases from J, leaving 12 bases between. The chain's CDR3 is CAISESGGQGTGELFF. The CDR3 nucleotides are TGTGCCATCAGTGAGTCGGGGGGTCAAGGCACCGGGGAGCTGTTTTTT.

This clonotype appeared a few times. The chain uses TRBV12-3 or TRBV12-4 and TRBJ1-2; 7 bases fit TRBD1. This CDR3 region has 14 residues. The ends lost 7 bases at V and 4 bases at J; junction bases unmatched: 9. Written as DNA, the CDR3 is TGTGCCAGCACCCGAGAGGACAGGTCCTATGGCTACACCTTC. This translates into CASTREDRSYGYTF.

In its sample, this clonotype was seen a few times. This rearrangement joins TRBV5-1 to TRBJ1-2; 9 positions agree with TRBD1. The germline CDR1 and CDR2 sequences are SGHRS and YFSETQ. Germline trimming cut 7 bases from V and 2 bases from J; bases unmatched to any gene: 6. The CDR3 has 14 amino acids. DNA for the CDR3: TGCGCCAGCGCGTCCGGGACAGGGAACTATGGCTACACCTTC. Translated: CASASGTGNYGYTF.

This chain joins TRBV10-3 and TRBJ2-2; D remains unclear. The CDR3 sequence is 15 residues long. Germline CDR1 ENHRY, CDR2 SYGVKD. Trimming took 7 bases from V and 3 from J, leaving 15 bases between them. The CDR3: CAIKGVNTDTGELFF. DNA of the CDR3: TGTGCCATCAAAGGTGTCAACACCGACACCGGGGAGCTGTTTTTT.

The V call is TRBV7-2, the J call TRBJ2-5; 10 bases are a match to TRBD1. The CDR3 has 15 amino acids. The V and J ends lost 5 bases and 6 bases, in that order; junction bases with no gene match: 9. CDR1 is SGHTA and CDR2 is FQGNSA in the germline V gene. CDR3 in amino acids: CASSLETGGRKTQYF. The CDR3 DNA reads TGTGCCAGCAGCCTTGAGACAGGGGGCCGGAAGACCCAGTACTTC.

The count of this clonotype is one. This chain connects TRBV7-3 to TRBJ2-5; 8 bases line up with TRBD1. Germline V gene sequence: CDR1 SGHTA, CDR2 FQGTGA. V shed 5 bases, J shed 4 bases, and the junction held 12 bases outside the gene matches. This CDR3 region has 16 residues. The CDR3 DNA sequence: TGTGCCAGCAGCCCCCGGGCAGGGGGCGCCTTAGAGACCCAGTACTTC. The encoded protein is CASSPRAGGALETQYF.

The gene calls are TRBV7-9 and TRBJ2-4; D is possibly TRBD1 or TRBD2 (5 bases each). V lost 5 bases, J lost 5 bases, and 13 bases lay in between. Germline V gene data show CDR1 as SEHNR and CDR2 as FQNEAQ (reference sequence). CDR3 size: 14 residues. CDR3 coding DNA: TGTGCCAGCAGCCGCCGGGGCGTGGAAAACATTCAGTACTTC. It yields the protein CASSRRGVENIQYF.

The CDR3 loop reads CATKTRREGTDTQYF. The CDR3 DNA is TGTGCCACTAAGACCCGGCGGGAGGGCACAGATACGCAGTATTTT. V is TRBV15 and J is TRBJ2-3, with 8 bases identical to TRBD2. V lost 9 bases, J lost 1 base, and 9 bases stayed unmatched. Germline V gene data show CDR1 as LNHNV and CDR2 as YYDKDF (reference sequence). CDR3 size: 15 residues.

The rearrangement joins TRBV19 to TRBJ1-5; D unresolved. The CDR3 runs to 14 residues. The germline V gene encodes CDR1 LNHDA and CDR2 SQIVND (reference sequence). V shed 7 bases and J shed 10 bases, with 20 bases lying between them. CDR3 protein: CASKDGAGRQPQHF. The CDR3 nucleotides read TGTGCCAGTAAAGATGGCGCAGGCCGTCAACCCCAGCATTTT.

V and J are TRBV11-2 and TRBJ2-1, with D perhaps matching TRBD2 (7 bases). CDR3 length equals 17 residues. V was trimmed by 0 bases and J by 6 bases, leaving 18 bases between them. The germline gives CDR1 SGHAT, CDR2 FQNNGV. CDR3 coding DNA: TGTGCCAGCAGCTTAGAGGGGGGGCACCCCCCGGGCAATGAGCAGTTCTTC. It specifies CASSLEGGHPPGNEQFF.

Only a few counts were recorded for this clonotype. The chain combines TRBV6-5 with TRBJ2-7; D might be TRBD2 (6 bases). Germline V CDR1 and CDR2: MNHEY, SVGAGI. The length of the CDR3 is 14 residues. Deletions cut 3 bases from V and 1 base from J, with 10 bases between. This CDR3 is CASSYSRGSYEQYF. Written as DNA, the CDR3 is TGTGCCAGCAGTTATTCCCGGGGGTCCTACGAGCAGTACTTC.

This clonotype has only a few counts. The V call is TRBV20-1, the J call TRBJ2-5, with 7 bases that match TRBD2. Germline V gives CDR1 DFQATT, CDR2 SNEGSKA (reference sequence). The CDR3 consists of 14 residues. The junction had 9 bases not matched to a gene; V was cut back by 6 bases and J by 2 bases. The CDR3 coding sequence is TGCAGTGCCTACCAGTGGGGGGGGCAAGAGACCCAGTACTTC. Its translation is CSAYQWGGQETQYF.

The DNA of the CDR3 is TGTGCCACCAGTGACCCCGGGACAGGGGGATACGAGCAGTACTTC. This codes for CATSDPGTGGYEQYF. The rearrangement joins TRBV24-1 to TRBJ2-7, with 11 bases aligning to TRBD1. V lost 4 bases to trimming and J lost 4 bases; unmatched junction nucleotides: 5. There are 15 residues in the CDR3. Per the germline V gene, CDR1 is KGHDR and CDR2 is SFDVKD.